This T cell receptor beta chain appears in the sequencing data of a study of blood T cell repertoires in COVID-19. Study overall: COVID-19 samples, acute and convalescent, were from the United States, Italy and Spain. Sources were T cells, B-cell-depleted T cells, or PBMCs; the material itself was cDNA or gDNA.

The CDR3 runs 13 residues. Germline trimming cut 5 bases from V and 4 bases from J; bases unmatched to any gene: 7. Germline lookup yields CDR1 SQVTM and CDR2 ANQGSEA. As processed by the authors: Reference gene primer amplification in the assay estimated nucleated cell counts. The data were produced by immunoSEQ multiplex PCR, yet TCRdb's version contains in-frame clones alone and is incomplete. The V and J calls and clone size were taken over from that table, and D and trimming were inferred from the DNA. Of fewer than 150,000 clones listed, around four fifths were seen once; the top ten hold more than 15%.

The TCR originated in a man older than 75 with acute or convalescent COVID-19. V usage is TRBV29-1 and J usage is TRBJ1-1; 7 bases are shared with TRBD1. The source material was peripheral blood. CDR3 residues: CSVHKGAGTEAFF. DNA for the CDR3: TGCAGCGTTCATAAGGGGGCGGGCACTGAAGCTTTCTTT.